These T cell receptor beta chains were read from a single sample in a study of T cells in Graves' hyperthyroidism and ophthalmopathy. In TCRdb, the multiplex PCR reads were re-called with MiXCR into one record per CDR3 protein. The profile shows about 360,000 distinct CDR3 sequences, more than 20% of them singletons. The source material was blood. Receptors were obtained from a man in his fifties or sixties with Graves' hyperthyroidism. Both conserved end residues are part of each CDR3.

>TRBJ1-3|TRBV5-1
CASSLDRNSGNTIYF
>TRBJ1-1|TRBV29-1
CSVRDRGSRNTEAFF
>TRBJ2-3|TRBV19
CASSMGAGPEDTQYF
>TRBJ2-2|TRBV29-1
CSAEGRTGELFF
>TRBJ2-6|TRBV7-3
CASSVPSSGANVLTF
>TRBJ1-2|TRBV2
CASRGTGTTGYGYTF
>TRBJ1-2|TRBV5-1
CASSPSTGDYGYTF
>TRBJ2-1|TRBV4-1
CASSQGLAESSYNEQFF
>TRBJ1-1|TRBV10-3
CAISRTGQRQNTEAFF
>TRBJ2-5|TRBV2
CASSTGRGGETQYF
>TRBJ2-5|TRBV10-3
CAISDRNRDQETQYF
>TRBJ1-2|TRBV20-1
CSANLQGPSGGYTF
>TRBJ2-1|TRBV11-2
CASSLVRRGGLAGDDEQFF
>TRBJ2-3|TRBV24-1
CATHPEGAGSTDTQYF
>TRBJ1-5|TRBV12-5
CASGRGQGGQPQHF
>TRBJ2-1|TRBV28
CASRDRVGNEQFF
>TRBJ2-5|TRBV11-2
CASSLEGRSGETQYF
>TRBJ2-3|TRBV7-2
CASTPNILAGGTDTQYF
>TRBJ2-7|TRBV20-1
CSAYMTSGRTEQYF
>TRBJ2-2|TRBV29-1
CSVHSGGWLFF
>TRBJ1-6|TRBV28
CASSSPPGAPDSPLHF
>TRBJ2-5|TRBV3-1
CASSQEGSGTQETQYF
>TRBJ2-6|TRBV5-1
CASSFAGAGANVLTF
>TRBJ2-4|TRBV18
CASSPPKALGGIQHF
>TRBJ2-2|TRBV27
CASSDGLADPLAGELFF
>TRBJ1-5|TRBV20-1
CSARDPRQGGGNQPQHF
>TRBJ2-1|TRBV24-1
CATSDFRVEDEQFF
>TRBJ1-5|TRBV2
CASRPEYDQPQHF
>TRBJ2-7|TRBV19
CASSSQGAYEQYF
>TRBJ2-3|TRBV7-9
CASTDSEDTQYF
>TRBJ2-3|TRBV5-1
CASRQGQAGPDTQYF
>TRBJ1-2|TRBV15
CATSNRDRAYGYTF
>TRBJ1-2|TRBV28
CASSPSPGRIGGYTF
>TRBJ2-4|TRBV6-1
CASSERGSKNIQYF
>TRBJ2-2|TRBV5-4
CASSLGLAGGAGELFF
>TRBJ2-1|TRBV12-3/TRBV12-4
CASSLSYYNEQFF
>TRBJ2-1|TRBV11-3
CASRLASNEQFF
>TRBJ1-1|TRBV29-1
CSVVQDGATEAFF
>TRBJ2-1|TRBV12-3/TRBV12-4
CASSELAGTYNEQFF
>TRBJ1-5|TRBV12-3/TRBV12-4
CASSLSETNQPQHF
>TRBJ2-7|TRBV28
CASSGTSGRGYEQYF
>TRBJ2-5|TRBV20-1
CSARAGQETQYF
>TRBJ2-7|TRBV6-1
CASSKGASYEQYF
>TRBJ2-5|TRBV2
CASSGRDLKETQYF
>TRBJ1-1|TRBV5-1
CASSSTPGQEAFF
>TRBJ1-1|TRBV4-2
CASSQDPRPDEAFF
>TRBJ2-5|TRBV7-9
CASSKQVYQETQYF
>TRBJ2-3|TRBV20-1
CSARDPFGGDTQYF
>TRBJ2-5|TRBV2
CASRRLAGEPETQYF
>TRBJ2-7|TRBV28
CASSLMPGGSYEQYF
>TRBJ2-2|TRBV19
CASSINANTGQLFF
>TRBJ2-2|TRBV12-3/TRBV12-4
CASKRAGGTGELFF
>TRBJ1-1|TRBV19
CASSIRVANTEAFF
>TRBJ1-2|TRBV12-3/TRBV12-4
CASSPNRVYGYTF
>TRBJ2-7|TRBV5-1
CASRRGSNEQYF